Sequencing of this T cell receptor (beta chain) was carried out in a study of identical twins. Study results and caveats: Excess sharing between twins was weaker in beta out-of-frame sequences.

Unique molecular identifiers were present on cDNA, and template switching added a universal primer site. A single record per CDR3 protein comes from TCRdb applying MiXCR to the 5' RACE reads. The sample has 17,000 or so distinct CDR3 sequences; roughly 63% are singletons. This clonotype came up a few times. No antigen is known for it. V dropped 2 bases and J dropped 12; count of bases not matched to a gene: 7. CDR1 LNHNV and CDR2 YYDKDF come from the germline V gene (reference sequence). The CDR3 extends over 15 amino acids. The genes are TRBV15 and TRBJ1-6; 10 bases align to TRBD1. The TCR was taken from a woman under 30 in good health. This table probably holds off-target reads from a library built for another chain. Sequenced input: memory (CD45RO+) T cells sorted from blood. CDR3 DNA: TGTGCCACCAGCAGACAGACAGGGGGCATCGAACCCCTCCACTTT. Translation: CATSRQTGGIEPLHF.